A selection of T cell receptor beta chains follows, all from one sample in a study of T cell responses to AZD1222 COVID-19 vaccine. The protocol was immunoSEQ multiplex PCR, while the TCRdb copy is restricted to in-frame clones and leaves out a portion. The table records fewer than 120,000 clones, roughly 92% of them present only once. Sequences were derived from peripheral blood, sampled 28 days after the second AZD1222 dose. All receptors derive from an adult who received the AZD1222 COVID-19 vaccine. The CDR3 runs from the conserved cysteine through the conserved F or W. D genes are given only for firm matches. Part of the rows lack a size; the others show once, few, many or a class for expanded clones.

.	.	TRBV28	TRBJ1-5	CASTGDTPWVNQPQHF	TGTGCCAGCACCGGGGACACGCCTTGGGTCAATCAGCCCCAGCATTTT
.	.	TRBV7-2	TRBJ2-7	CASSSLSYEQYF	TGTGCCAGCAGCTCTCTCTCCTACGAGCAGTACTTC
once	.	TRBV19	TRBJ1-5	CASSILTGSNQPQHF	TGTGCCAGTAGTATTTTAACAGGTAGCAATCAGCCCCAGCATTTT
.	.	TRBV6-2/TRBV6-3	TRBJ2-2	CASSQLPDTGELFF	TGTGCCAGCAGTCAACTACCGGACACCGGGGAGCTGTTTTTT
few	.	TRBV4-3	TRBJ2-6	CASSQEFSAGANVLTF	TGCGCCAGCAGCCAAGAGTTCAGCGCTGGGGCCAACGTCCTGACTTTC
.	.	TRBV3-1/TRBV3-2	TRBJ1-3	CASSQSRDPYF	TGTGCCAGCAGCCAAAGCCGGGACCCATATTTT
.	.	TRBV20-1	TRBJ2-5	CRTGSQETQYF	TGCAGGACGGGGAGCCAAGAGACCCAGTACTTC
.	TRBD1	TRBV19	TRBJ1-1	CASGTGTGWNTEAFF	TGTGCCAGTGGGACCGGGACAGGGTGGAACACTGAAGCTTTCTTT
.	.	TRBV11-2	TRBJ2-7	CASSLANEQYF	TGTGCCAGCAGCCTTGCGAACGAGCAGTACTTC
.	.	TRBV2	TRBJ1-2	CASRVGESGYTF	TGTGCCAGCAGGGTAGGGGAGAGTGGCTACACCTTC
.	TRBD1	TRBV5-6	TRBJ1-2	CASSYRQGLGYGYTF	TGTGCCAGCAGCTACCGACAGGGATTGGGCTATGGCTACACCTTC
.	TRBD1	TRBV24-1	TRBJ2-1	CAISGTGDNEQFF	TGTGCCATATCCGGGACAGGCGACAATGAGCAGTTCTTC
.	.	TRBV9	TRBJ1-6	CASSVATTGNSPLHF	TGTGCCAGCAGCGTAGCTACGACTGGGAATTCACCCCTCCACTTT
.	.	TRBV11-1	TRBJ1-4	CASSLAGGKLFF	TGTGCCAGCAGCTTAGCTGGAGGAAAACTGTTTTTT
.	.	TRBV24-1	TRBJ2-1	CATSDLGARGQNNEQFF	TGTGCCACCAGTGATTTGGGTGCGCGGGGTCAGAACAATGAGCAGTTCTTC
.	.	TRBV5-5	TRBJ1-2	CASSLGGGGTVYGYTF	TGTGCCAGCAGCTTGGGGGGTGGTGGTACGGTTTATGGCTACACCTTC
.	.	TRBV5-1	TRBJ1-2	CASSLALGAQGDGYTF	TGCGCCAGCAGCTTGGCCTTGGGAGCTCAGGGAGATGGCTACACCTTC
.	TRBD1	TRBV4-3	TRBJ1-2	CASSQYEGAGYGYTF	TGCGCCAGCAGCCAATATGAGGGGGCCGGCTATGGCTACACCTTC
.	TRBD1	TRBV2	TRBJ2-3	CASRPDRLTDTQYF	TGTGCCAGCCGCCCGGACAGGCTAACAGATACGCAGTATTTT
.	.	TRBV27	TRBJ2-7	CASSLSMGAASEQYF	TGTGCCAGCAGTTTATCGATGGGGGCAGCTAGCGAGCAGTACTTC
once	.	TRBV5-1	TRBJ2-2	CASSGTSWNTGELFF	TGCGCCAGCAGCGGAACTAGCTGGAACACCGGGGAGCTGTTTTTT
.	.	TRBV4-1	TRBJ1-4	CASSQAGGGEKLFF	TGCGCCAGCAGCCAAGCGGGCGGGGGGGAAAAACTGTTTTTT
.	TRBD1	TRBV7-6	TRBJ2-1	CASSGTGGYNEQFF	TGTGCCAGCAGCGGGACAGGGGGCTACAATGAGCAGTTCTTC
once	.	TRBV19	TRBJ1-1	CASSISGQAFF	TGTGCCAGTAGTATCTCGGGGCAGGCTTTCTTT
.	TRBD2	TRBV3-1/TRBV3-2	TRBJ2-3	CASSQASGGGFDTQYF	TGTGCCAGCAGCCAAGCTAGCGGGGGGGGTTTTGATACGCAGTATTTT
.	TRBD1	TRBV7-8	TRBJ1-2	CASSGRQGGGYTF	TGTGCCAGCAGCGGCCGACAGGGGGGCGGCTACACCTTC
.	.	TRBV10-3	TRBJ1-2	CAISESTGVYGYTF	TGTGCCATCAGTGAGTCGACAGGCGTCTATGGCTACACCTTC
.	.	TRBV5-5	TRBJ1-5	CASSSSGNSNQPQHF	TGTGCCAGCAGCTCATCAGGGAATAGCAATCAGCCCCAGCATTTT
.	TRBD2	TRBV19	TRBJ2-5	CASSIAGGRETQYF	TGTGCCAGTAGTATAGCCGGGGGGAGGGAGACCCAGTACTTC
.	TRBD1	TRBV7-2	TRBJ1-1	CASKDRAGTEAFF	TGTGCCAGCAAGGACAGGGCCGGTACTGAAGCTTTCTTT
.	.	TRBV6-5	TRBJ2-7	CASSYRRDSYEQYF	TGTGCCAGCAGTTACCGGCGGGACTCCTACGAGCAGTACTTC
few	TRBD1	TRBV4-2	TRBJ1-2	CASSPHPTGAEGYGYTF	TGTGCCAGCAGCCCCCATCCCACAGGGGCGGAGGGATATGGCTACACCTTC
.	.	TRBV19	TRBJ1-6	CASSIARDGFSPLHF	TGTGCCAGTAGTATAGCCAGGGATGGTTTTTCACCCCTCCACTTT
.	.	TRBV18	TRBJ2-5	CASSSGSQETQYF	TGTGCCAGCTCTTCGGGGTCTCAAGAGACCCAGTACTTC
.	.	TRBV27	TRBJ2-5	CARRPGGLQETQYF	TGTGCCCGCCGGCCGGGGGGCCTCCAAGAGACCCAGTACTTC
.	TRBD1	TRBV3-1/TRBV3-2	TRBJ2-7	CASSPGLDRGHDEQYF	TGTGCCAGCAGCCCTGGCTTGGACAGGGGGCACGACGAGCAGTACTTC
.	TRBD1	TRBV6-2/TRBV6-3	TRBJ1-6	CASSPPDRGRRNSPLHF	TGTGCCAGCAGCCCACCTGACAGGGGACGCCGTAATTCACCCCTCCACTTT
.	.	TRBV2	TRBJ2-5	CASSESETQYF	TGTGCCAGCAGTGAATCGGAGACCCAGTACTTC
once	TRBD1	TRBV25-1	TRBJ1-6	CASSVQGDSPLHF	TGTGCCAGCAGTGTACAGGGGGATTCACCCCTCCACTTT
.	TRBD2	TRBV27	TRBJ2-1	CASKTRAGGPYNEQFF	TGTGCCAGCAAGACCCGAGCGGGGGGGCCCTACAATGAGCAGTTCTTC
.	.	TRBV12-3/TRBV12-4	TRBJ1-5	CASSATSAPQHF	TGTGCCAGCAGTGCTACAAGTGCTCCCCAGCATTTT
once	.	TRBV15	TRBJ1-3	CATSRDINGGENTIYF	TGTGCCACCAGCAGAGATATTAATGGAGGCGAGAACACCATATATTTT
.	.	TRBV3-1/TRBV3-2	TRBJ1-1	CASSGGTYTEAFF	TGTGCCAGCAGCGGCGGGACATACACTGAAGCTTTCTTT
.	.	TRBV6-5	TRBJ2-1	CASSFLYGEQFF	TGTGCCAGCAGCTTCCTCTACGGTGAGCAGTTCTTC
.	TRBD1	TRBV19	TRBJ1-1	CASRIDREIVMNTEAFF	TGTGCCAGTAGAATAGACAGGGAGATAGTCATGAACACTGAAGCTTTCTTT
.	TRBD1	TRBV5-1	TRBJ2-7	CASSGTGHYEQYF	TGCGCCAGCTCCGGGACAGGGCATTACGAGCAGTACTTC
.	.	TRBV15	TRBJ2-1	CATSRDGGIYNEQFF	TGTGCCACCAGCAGAGACGGGGGTATCTACAATGAGCAGTTCTTC
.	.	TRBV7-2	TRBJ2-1	CASSPRAATSYNEQFF	TGTGCCAGCAGCCCCAGGGCGGCGACCTCCTACAATGAGCAGTTCTTC